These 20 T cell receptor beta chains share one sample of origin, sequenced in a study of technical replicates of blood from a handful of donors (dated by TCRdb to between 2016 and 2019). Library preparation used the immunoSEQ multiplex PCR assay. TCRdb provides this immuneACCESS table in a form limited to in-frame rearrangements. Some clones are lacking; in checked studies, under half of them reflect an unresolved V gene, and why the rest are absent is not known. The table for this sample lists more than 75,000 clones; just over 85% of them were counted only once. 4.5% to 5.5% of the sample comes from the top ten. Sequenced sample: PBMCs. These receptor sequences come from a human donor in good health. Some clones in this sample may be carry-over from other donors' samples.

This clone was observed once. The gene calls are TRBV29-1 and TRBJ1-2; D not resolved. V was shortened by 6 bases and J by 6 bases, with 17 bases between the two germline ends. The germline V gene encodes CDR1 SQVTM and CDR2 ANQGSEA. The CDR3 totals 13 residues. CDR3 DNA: TGCAGCGTCGGTCTGGAGACTCGTCATGGCTACACCTTC. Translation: CSVGLETRHGYTF.

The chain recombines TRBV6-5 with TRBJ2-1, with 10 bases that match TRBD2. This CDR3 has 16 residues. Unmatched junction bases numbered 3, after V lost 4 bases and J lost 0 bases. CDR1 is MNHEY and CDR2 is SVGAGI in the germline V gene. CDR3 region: CASSSASGGSYNEQFF. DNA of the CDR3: TGTGCCAGCAGTTCCGCTAGCGGGGGCTCCTACAATGAGCAGTTCTTC.

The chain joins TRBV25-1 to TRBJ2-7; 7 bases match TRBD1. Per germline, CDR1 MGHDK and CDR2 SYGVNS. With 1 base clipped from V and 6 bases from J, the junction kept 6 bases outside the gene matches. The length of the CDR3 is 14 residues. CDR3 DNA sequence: TGTGCCAGCAGTGAATTTACAGGGGTGGGCGAGCAGTACTTC. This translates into CASSEFTGVGEQYF.

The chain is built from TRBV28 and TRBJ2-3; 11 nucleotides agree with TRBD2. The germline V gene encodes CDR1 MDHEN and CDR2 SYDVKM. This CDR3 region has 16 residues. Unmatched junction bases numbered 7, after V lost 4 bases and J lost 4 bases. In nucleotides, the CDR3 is TGTGCCAGCAGTTCCCCGGGACTAGCGGATGCAGATACGCAGTATTTT. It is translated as CASSSPGLADADTQYF.

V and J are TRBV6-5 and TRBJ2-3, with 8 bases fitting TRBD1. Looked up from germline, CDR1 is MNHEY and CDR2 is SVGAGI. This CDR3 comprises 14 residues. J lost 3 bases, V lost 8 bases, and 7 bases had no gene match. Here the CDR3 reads CASRQGFKTDTQYF. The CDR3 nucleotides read TGTGCCAGCCGACAGGGGTTCAAAACAGATACGCAGTATTTT.

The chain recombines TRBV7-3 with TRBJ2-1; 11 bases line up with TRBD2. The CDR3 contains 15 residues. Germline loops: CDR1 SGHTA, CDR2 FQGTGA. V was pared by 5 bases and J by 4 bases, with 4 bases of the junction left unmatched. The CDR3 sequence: CASSQLAGAYNEQFF. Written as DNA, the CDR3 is TGTGCCAGCAGCCAACTAGCGGGGGCTTACAATGAGCAGTTCTTC.

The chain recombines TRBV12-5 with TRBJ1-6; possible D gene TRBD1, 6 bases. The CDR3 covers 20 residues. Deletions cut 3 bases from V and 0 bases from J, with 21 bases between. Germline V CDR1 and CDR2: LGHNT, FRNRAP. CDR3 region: CASGLGPGDILSSYNSPLHF. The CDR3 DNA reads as TGTGCTAGTGGTTTAGGGCCCGGGGACATCCTGAGCTCCTATAATTCACCCCTCCACTTT.

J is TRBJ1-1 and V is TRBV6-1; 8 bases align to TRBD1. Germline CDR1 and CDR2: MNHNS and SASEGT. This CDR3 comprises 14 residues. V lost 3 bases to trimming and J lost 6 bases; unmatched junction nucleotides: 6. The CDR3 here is CASSDGQGLSEAFF. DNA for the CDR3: TGTGCCAGCAGTGACGGACAGGGCCTCTCTGAAGCTTTCTTT.

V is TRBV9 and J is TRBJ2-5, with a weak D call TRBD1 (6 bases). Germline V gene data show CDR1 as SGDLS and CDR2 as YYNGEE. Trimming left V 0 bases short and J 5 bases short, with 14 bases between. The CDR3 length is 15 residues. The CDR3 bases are TGTGCCAGCAGCGTAGTTGGGGGCTTGGAGGAGACCCAGTACTTC. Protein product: CASSVVGGLEETQYF. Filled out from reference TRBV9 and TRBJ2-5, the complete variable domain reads DSGVTQTPKHLITATGQRVTLRCSPRSGDLSVYWYQQSLDQGLQFLIQYYNGEERAKGNILERFSAQQFPDLHSELNLSSLELGDSALYFCASSVVGGLEETQYFGPGTRLLVL.

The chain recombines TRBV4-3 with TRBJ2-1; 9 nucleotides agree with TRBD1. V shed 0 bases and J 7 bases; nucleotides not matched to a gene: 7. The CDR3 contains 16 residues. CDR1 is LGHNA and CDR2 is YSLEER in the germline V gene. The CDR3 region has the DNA TGCGCCAGCAGCCAAGATAAGACGGACAGGGGAAATGAGCAGTTCTTC. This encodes CASSQDKTDRGNEQFF.

CDR3 protein: CASMLSAGGHYEQYF. Here the CDR3 DNA reads TGTGCCAGTATGCTATCGGCGGGAGGACACTACGAGCAGTACTTC. V gene TRBV19 combines with J gene TRBJ2-7; TRBD2 matches at 8 bases. V shed 7 bases, J shed 3 bases, and the junction held 11 bases outside the gene matches. The CDR3 contains 15 residues. Per germline, CDR1 LNHDA and CDR2 SQIVND (reference sequence).

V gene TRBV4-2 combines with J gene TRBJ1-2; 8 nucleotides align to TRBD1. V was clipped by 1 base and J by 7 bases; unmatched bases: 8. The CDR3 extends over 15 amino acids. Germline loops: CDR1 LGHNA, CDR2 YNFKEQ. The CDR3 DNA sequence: TGTGCCAGCAGCCAAGGAGCAGGGGGCGCTTCTGGCTACACCTTC. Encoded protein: CASSQGAGGASGYTF.

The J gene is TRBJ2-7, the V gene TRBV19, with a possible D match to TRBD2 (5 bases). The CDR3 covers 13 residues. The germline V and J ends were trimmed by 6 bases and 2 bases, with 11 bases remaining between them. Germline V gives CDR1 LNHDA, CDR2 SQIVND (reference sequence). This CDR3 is CASSPGLTYEQYF. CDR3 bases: TGTGCCAGTAGCCCCGGACTTACCTACGAGCAGTACTTC.

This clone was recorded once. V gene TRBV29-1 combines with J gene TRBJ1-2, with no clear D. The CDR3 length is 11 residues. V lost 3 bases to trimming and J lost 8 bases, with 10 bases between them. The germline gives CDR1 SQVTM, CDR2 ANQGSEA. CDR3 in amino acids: CSVEWSRGYTF. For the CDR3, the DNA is TGCAGCGTTGAGTGGTCGAGGGGCTACACCTTC.

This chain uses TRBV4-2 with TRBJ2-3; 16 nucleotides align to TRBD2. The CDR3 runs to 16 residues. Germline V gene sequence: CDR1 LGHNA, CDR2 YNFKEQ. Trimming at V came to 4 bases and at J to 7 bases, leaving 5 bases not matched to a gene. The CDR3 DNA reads TGTGCCAGCAGCCCGGGACTAGCGGGAGGGGCACATACGCAGTATTTT. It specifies CASSPGLAGGAHTQYF.

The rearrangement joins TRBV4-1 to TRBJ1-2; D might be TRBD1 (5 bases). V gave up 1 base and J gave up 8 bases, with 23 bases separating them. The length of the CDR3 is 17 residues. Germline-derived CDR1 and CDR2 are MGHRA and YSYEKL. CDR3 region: CASSQVSTVGGTPGYTF. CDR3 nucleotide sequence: TGCGCCAGCAGCCAAGTCTCCACCGTGGGGGGGACGCCGGGCTACACCTTC.

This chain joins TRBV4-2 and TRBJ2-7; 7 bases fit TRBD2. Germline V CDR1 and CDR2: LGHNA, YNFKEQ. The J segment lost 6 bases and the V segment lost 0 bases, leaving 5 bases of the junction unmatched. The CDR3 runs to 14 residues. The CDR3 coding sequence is TGTGCCAGCAGCCAAGATCCGTCGGGGGGCGAGCAGTACTTC. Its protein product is CASSQDPSGGEQYF.

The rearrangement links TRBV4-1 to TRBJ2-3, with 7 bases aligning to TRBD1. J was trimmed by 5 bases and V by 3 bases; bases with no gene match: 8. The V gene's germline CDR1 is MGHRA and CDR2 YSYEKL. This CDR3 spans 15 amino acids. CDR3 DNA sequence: TGCGCCAGCAGCCACATACAGGGGTGGGGAGATACGCAGTATTTT. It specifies CASSHIQGWGDTQYF.

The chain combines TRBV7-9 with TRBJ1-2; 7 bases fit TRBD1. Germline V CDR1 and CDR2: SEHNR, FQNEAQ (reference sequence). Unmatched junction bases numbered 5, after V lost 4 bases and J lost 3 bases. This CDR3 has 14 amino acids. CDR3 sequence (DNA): TGTGCCAGCAGCTCCAGACAGGGATACTATGGCTACACCTTC. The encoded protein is CASSSRQGYYGYTF.

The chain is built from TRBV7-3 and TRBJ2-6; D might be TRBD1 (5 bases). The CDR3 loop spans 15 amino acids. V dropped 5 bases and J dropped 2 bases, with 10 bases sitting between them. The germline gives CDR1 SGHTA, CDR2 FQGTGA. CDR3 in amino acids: CASSPARAGANVLTF. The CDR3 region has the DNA TGTGCCAGCAGCCCGGCCAGGGCTGGGGCCAACGTCCTGACTTTC.